One TCR beta chain is described in this entry. The antigen is unknown. The data were taken from a study of cytomegalovirus exposure and HLA in healthy donors. PCR employed 60 Vbeta and 13 Jbeta primers. Using immunoSEQ multiplex PCR, the repertoire was profiled, and TCRdb retains in-frame clones only, with some absent. The sample includes about 230,000 clones, approximately 81% of them seen just once. The CDR3 loop spans 14 amino acids. Trimming removed 2 bases at V and 5 bases at J, with 11 bases between. Per germline, CDR1 KGHSH and CDR2 LQKENI. Overall study results and limits: Earlier analysis looked at TCR beta V segments, and most were productive about 90% or about 30% of the time.

The sequencing sample was made of PBMCs. The clonotype was recovered from a human donor in good health. The chain carries TRBV18 and TRBJ2-3; D gene uncertain. CDR3 sequence: CASSPIGVGDTQYF. CDR3 nucleotide sequence: TGTGCCAGCTCACCAATTGGAGTGGGAGATACGCAGTATTTT. The whole variable domain, filled in from reference TRBV18 and TRBJ2-3, reads NAGVMQNPRHLVRRRGQEARLRCSPMKGHSHVYWYRQLPEEGLKFMVYLQKENIIDESGMPKERFSAEFPKEGPSILRIQQVVRGDSAAYFCASSPIGVGDTQYFGPGTRLTVL.